This T cell receptor beta chain was profiled in a study of CD8+CD57+ T cells in acquired aplastic anemia. Study-wide background: Each DNA sample taken from sorted CD4+ and CD8+ cells came to around 2.9 ug on average.

The use of genomic DNA as template underpinned the TCR beta VDJ and CDR3 profiling. TCRdb re-called the reads with MiXCR, one entry per CDR3 protein. The sample records under 350,000 distinct CDR3 sequences, 45% to 65% being singletons. This clonotype was counted ten times or more. This CDR3 is built from 13 residues. In germline, CDR1 is KGHDR, CDR2 SFDVKD. V was clipped by 6 bases and J by 8 bases; unmatched bases: 5. Patients included in sequencing had previously demonstrated CD8+CD57+ cell expansion by flow cytometry. With no exception, the patients had severe acquired aplastic anemia. Patients had received no therapy at the time of blood sampling.

The origin of this receptor is a human donor with aplastic anemia. This chain uses TRBV24-1 with TRBJ2-1; 8 nucleotides line up with TRBD1. Sequenced: sorted CD4+, CD8+, or CD8+CD57+ T cells (not recorded which) from PBMCs. The CDR3 nucleotides read TGTGCCACCAGTCTCAGGGGGCGGGATGAGCAGTTCTTC. This translates into CATSLRGRDEQFF.